This passage covers 3 T cell receptor beta chains from one sample sequenced in a study of beta chain features in type 1 diabetes. The investigators reverse transcribed all of the isolated RNA, so they sequenced expressed TCRB transcripts. Using immunoSEQ multiplex PCR, the repertoire was profiled, and TCRdb retains in-frame clones only, with some absent. The table includes 450,000 or so clones, roughly 10% detected once. The sequenced material came from naive CD4+ T cells from blood. The receptors shown here come from a woman under 30 in good health.

This clone was observed a handful of times. J is TRBJ2-2 and V is TRBV27, with D unresolved. The germline V and J ends were trimmed by 3 bases and 7 bases, with 6 bases remaining between them. Germline values: CDR1 MNHEY, CDR2 SMNVEV (reference sequence). The CDR3 runs to 12 residues. The CDR3 sequence is CASSFSIGELFF. The CDR3, as DNA: TGTGCCAGCAGTTTCAGCATCGGGGAGCTGTTTTTT.

This clone was counted once. V and J are TRBV7-2 and TRBJ2-3, with 9 bases aligning to TRBD2. The germline gives CDR1 SGHTA, CDR2 FQGNSA. This CDR3 region has 16 residues. V was clipped by 5 bases and J by 5 bases; unmatched bases: 11. DNA of the CDR3: TGTGCCAGCAGCCATCTTAGCGGGAGTATGCAAGATACGCAGTATTTT. It specifies CASSHLSGSMQDTQYF.

This chain joins TRBV23-1 and TRBJ1-5; D is unresolved. TRBV23-1 is an open reading frame, and its role is uncertain. The germline V and J ends were trimmed by 8 bases and 6 bases, with 11 bases remaining between them. CDR3 length equals 12 residues. The CDR3 reads CASGPQVQPQHF. The DNA for the CDR3 is TGCGCCAGCGGCCCGCAGGTTCAGCCCCAGCATTTT.